The 24 T cell receptor beta chains presented below share a single source sample, sequenced in a study of beta chain features in type 1 diabetes. Every isolated RNA sample was fully reverse transcribed, so sequencing captured expressed TCRB transcripts. Sequencing was performed with immunoSEQ multiplex PCR; in TCRdb, only in-frame clones are kept and a portion is missing. Of hundreds of thousands of clones in the sample, approximately 8.2% were seen once. Sequencing was performed on central memory CD4+ T cells from blood. Every receptor here comes from a woman between 18 and 29 years old in good health.

V usage is TRBV28 and J usage is TRBJ1-1; 7 bases line up with TRBD1. V shed 5 bases, J shed 5 bases, and the junction held 5 bases outside the gene matches. Germline CDR1 is MDHEN and CDR2 is SYDVKM. The CDR3 is 13 amino acids. As DNA, the CDR3 is TGTGCCAGCAGTCCAGGGGGTAAGACTGAAGCTTTCTTT. This codes for CASSPGGKTEAFF.

This clone showed up many times. V is TRBV6-5 and J is TRBJ2-2, with D perhaps given as TRBD1 or TRBD2 (5 bases each). Trimming took 0 bases from V and 4 from J, leaving 12 bases between them. CDR1 and CDR2 (germline): MNHEY, SVGAGI. The CDR3 extends over 16 amino acids. CDR3 in amino acids: CASSYSGTMGTGELFF. The CDR3, as DNA: TGTGCCAGCAGTTACTCGGGGACCATGGGCACCGGGGAGCTGTTTTTT.

The rearrangement uses TRBV2 and TRBJ2-6; 7 bases align to TRBD1. Germline V gene data show CDR1 as SNHLY and CDR2 as FYNNEI. The CDR3 contains 16 residues. V dropped 5 bases and J dropped 2; count of bases not matched to a gene: 6. The CDR3 here is CASSWDRITGANVLTF. The CDR3 DNA follows: TGTGCCAGCAGTTGGGACAGAATCACTGGGGCCAACGTCCTGACTTTC.

V usage is TRBV5-8 and J usage is TRBJ2-6; D is undetermined. CDR1 and CDR2 from the germline V gene are SGHTS and YDEGEE. The CDR3 consists of 16 residues. Trimming shortened V by 0 bases and J by 0 bases, and 7 bases separated the two germline ends. CDR3: CASSLVRSSGANVLTF. The CDR3 DNA sequence: TGTGCCAGCAGCTTGGTCCGGAGCTCTGGGGCCAACGTCCTGACTTTC.

The chain uses TRBV5-4 and TRBJ1-2, with 7 nucleotides matching TRBD1. Germline CDR1 is SGHNT and CDR2 is YYREEE (reference sequence). The CDR3 contains 15 residues. V trimming: 4 bases; J trimming: 4 bases; junction bases outside the gene matches: 10. The CDR3 DNA reads as TGTGCCAGCAGCCGAGCCGGACAGGTCCTCTATGGCTACACCTTC. It translates to CASSRAGQVLYGYTF.

This clone occurred a few times. The sample has other DNA sequences that encode this CDR3 too. This CDR3 reads CASSLLFYEQYF. Here the CDR3 DNA reads TGTGCCAGCAGTTTGCTTTTCTACGAGCAGTACTTC. The V gene is TRBV28, the J gene TRBJ2-7; D call uncertain. Germline V gives CDR1 MDHEN, CDR2 SYDVKM. The CDR3 has 12 residues. Trimming stripped 3 bases from V and 3 bases from J, with 6 bases between.

This clone has more than one count but fewer than ten. This chain uses TRBV28 with TRBJ1-5; D is ambiguous. This CDR3 region has 15 residues. Germline CDR1 reads MDHEN; CDR2 reads SYDVKM. With 2 bases removed from V and 5 bases from J, the gap between germline ends came to 13 bases. The CDR3 spells CASSLSSPVDQPQHF. DNA for the CDR3: TGTGCCAGCAGTTTAAGTTCGCCGGTCGATCAGCCCCAGCATTTT.

The chain has TRBV28 and TRBJ2-1; the D gene could be TRBD1 or TRBD2 (5 bases each). Between the trimmed V and J ends, which lost 8 bases and 6 bases, there was a span of 17 bases. This CDR3 has 14 amino acids. Germline V lookup: CDR1 MDHEN, CDR2 SYDVKM. The CDR3 protein is CASVTGTLGNEQFF. Here the CDR3 DNA reads TGTGCCAGCGTTACCGGGACCTTGGGCAATGAGCAGTTCTTC.

This chain connects TRBV5-4 to TRBJ2-1; D possibly corresponds to TRBD1 (6 bases). The CDR3 has 13 amino acids. Per germline, CDR1 SGHNT and CDR2 YYREEE (reference sequence). With 0 bases removed from V and 6 bases from J, the gap between germline ends came to 7 bases. In nucleotides, the CDR3 is TGTGCCAGCAGCTTGGGCAGGGGCAATGAGCAGTTCTTC. Translating gives CASSLGRGNEQFF.

This clone was seen a handful of times. The chain carries TRBV6-5 and TRBJ2-5, with 7 bases matching TRBD2. With 7 bases clipped from V and 9 bases from J, the junction kept 11 bases outside the gene matches. The CDR3 is 13 residues long. Germline CDR1 and CDR2: MNHEY and SVGAGI. As DNA, the CDR3 is TGTGCCAGCACTATAGAGCCCCGGGGGGCCCAGTACTTC. This sequence encodes CASTIEPRGAQYF.

The table lists this clone with a few counts. The chain combines TRBV7-2 with TRBJ2-5, with 11 positions matching TRBD1. Germline assignment: CDR1 SGHTA and CDR2 FQGNSA. The CDR3 is 13 amino acids. The V gene end was trimmed by 10 bases and the J gene end by 5 bases; junction bases not matched to a gene: 6. CDR3 in DNA: TGTGCCACGACCGGGACAGGGGGGGAGACCCAGTACTTC. The encoded protein is CATTGTGGETQYF.

This clone came up a few times. This sequence joins TRBV7-2 and TRBJ1-4, with TRBD1 identical over 7 bases. The CDR3 runs to 16 residues. CDR1 SGHTA and CDR2 FQGNSA come from the germline V gene. V was pared by 5 bases and J by 5 bases, with 11 bases of the junction left unmatched. The DNA for the CDR3 is TGTGCCAGCAGCCTTGGGGAGGGACAGAGAAATGAAAAACTGTTTTTT. It codes for CASSLGEGQRNEKLFF.

This clone has at least ten counts. The chain carries TRBV28 and TRBJ1-2; unclear D gene. Deletions cut 4 bases from V and 1 base from J, with 16 bases between. The CDR3 totals 16 residues. The germline V gene encodes CDR1 MDHEN and CDR2 SYDVKM. The CDR3 loop reads CASSSLKSTFNYGYTF. CDR3 sequence (DNA): TGTGCCAGCAGTTCCCTAAAGTCGACGTTTAACTATGGCTACACCTTC.

This chain links TRBV7-9 with TRBJ2-2; D uncertain. Germline V CDR1 and CDR2: SEHNR, FQNEAQ (reference sequence). This CDR3 comprises 13 residues. With 1 base removed from V and 3 bases from J, the gap between germline ends came to 3 bases. CDR3 in DNA: TGTGCCAGCAGCTTAGGGCACACCGGGGAGCTGTTTTTT. It is translated as CASSLGHTGELFF. Together with reference TRBV7-9 and TRBJ2-2, the CDR3 gives the full variable domain: DTGVSQNPRHKITKRGQNVTFRCDPISEHNRLYWYRQTLGQGPEFLTYFQNEAQLEKSRLLSDRFSAERPKGSFSTLEIQRTEQGDSAMYLCASSLGHTGELFFGEGSRLTVL.

The V and J genes are TRBV9 and TRBJ2-7; 7 bases fit TRBD2. Germline V gene data show CDR1 as SGDLS and CDR2 as YYNGEE. Trimming at V came to 4 bases and at J to 5 bases, leaving 12 bases not matched to a gene. This CDR3 comprises 15 residues. As DNA, the CDR3 is TGTGCCAGCAGCCCCCGACTAGCAAGTACCCACGAGCAGTACTTC. It encodes CASSPRLASTHEQYF.

The table lists this clone with a few counts. The chain combines TRBV19 with TRBJ2-5; 9 nucleotides agree with TRBD2. V lost 8 bases to trimming and J lost 5 bases; unmatched junction nucleotides: 15. Germline CDR1 LNHDA, CDR2 SQIVND (reference sequence). The length of the CDR3 is 16 residues. The CDR3 loop reads CASGASGRLGKETQYF. DNA for the CDR3: TGTGCCAGTGGAGCCAGCGGGAGGTTGGGCAAGGAGACCCAGTACTTC.

The chain links TRBV10-1 to TRBJ2-2; D remains ambiguous. With 6 bases removed from V and 2 bases from J, the gap between germline ends came to 10 bases. The CDR3 has 14 residues. The V gene's germline CDR1 is WNHNN and CDR2 SYGVQD (reference sequence). This CDR3 reads CASSELLNTGELFF. The CDR3 DNA is TGCGCCAGCAGCGAGCTACTTAACACCGGGGAGCTGTTTTTT.

This clone was detected only a few times. The chain links TRBV6-1 to TRBJ1-4, with TRBD1 as a possible D gene (5 bases). Trimming cost V 2 bases and J 8 bases, with 15 bases left between them. Per the germline V gene, CDR1 is MNHNS and CDR2 is SASEGT. This CDR3 region has 15 residues. The CDR3 DNA sequence: TGTGCCAGCAGTGAATACAGGAGTGGCAGGGAAAAACTGTTTTTT. Its protein product is CASSEYRSGREKLFF.

This clone came up a few times. The chain carries TRBV6-6 and TRBJ2-6; D is unresolved. Germline CDR1 MNHNY, CDR2 SVGAGI (reference sequence). CDR3 length equals 12 residues. Deletions cut 5 bases from V and 5 bases from J, with 4 bases between. CDR3 bases: TGTGCCAGCAGTAACCGGGCCAACGTCCTGACTTTC. Its protein is CASSNRANVLTF.

In its sample, this clone was seen a few times. The CDR3 region has the DNA TGCGCCAGTCGGAACTCGGGTGAAAAACTGTTTTTT. Translation gives CASRNSGEKLFF. The chain has TRBV5-1 and TRBJ1-4; D not resolved. The CDR3 contains 12 residues. The germline V gene has CDR1 SGHRS and CDR2 YFSETQ. The V and J ends lost 8 bases and 7 bases respectively, with 12 bases between them.

In its sample, this clone was seen a few times. This chain connects TRBV6-5 to TRBJ1-1; D remains ambiguous. Germline-derived CDR1 and CDR2 are MNHEY and SVGAGI. Trimming removed 0 bases from V and 0 bases from J, with 8 bases in between. The CDR3 loop spans 15 amino acids. In nucleotides, the CDR3 is TGTGCCAGCAGTTACTCGTCCCAGATGAACACTGAAGCTTTCTTT. Encoded protein: CASSYSSQMNTEAFF.

This clone was picked up many times. The genes are TRBV28 and TRBJ1-5; 10 bases agree with TRBD1. The CDR3 is made up of 14 amino acids. V lost 5 bases, J lost 7 bases, and 5 bases stayed unmatched. CDR1 and CDR2 (germline): MDHEN, SYDVKM. CDR3 protein: CASSITTGGQPQHF. For the CDR3, the DNA is TGTGCCAGCAGTATAACGACAGGGGGCCAGCCCCAGCATTTT.

The rearrangement links TRBV7-2 to TRBJ2-5; maybe TRBD2 (5 bases). The CDR3 has 14 amino acids. Trimming shortened V by 5 bases and J by 5 bases, and 15 bases separated the two germline ends. The V gene's germline CDR1 is SGHTA and CDR2 FQGNSA. CDR3 coding DNA: TGTGCCAGCAGCCAATTCATAGGCGGGGAGACCCAGTACTTC. Its protein product is CASSQFIGGETQYF.

This clone was seen more than once but under ten times. V and J are TRBV14 and TRBJ2-1; tentatively, D is TRBD2 (7 bases). V was shortened by 4 bases and J by 7 bases, with 14 bases between the two germline ends. This CDR3 comprises 14 residues. CDR1 and CDR2 (germline): SGHDN, FVKESK. As DNA, the CDR3 is TGTGCCAGCAGCCGCACAGGGACTACGAATGAGCAGTTCTTC. It codes for CASSRTGTTNEQFF.